The 10 T cell receptor beta chains below all came from one sample that was sequenced in a study of T cells in Graves' hyperthyroidism and ophthalmopathy. Using RNA transcripts as the source, TCR beta CDR3 regions were amplified. Using the HTBI primer set, a first-round RT-PCR was run on the TCR CDR3. Each CDR3 protein is one row after TCRdb ran MiXCR on the multiplex PCR reads. Here the sample spans nearly 600,000 distinct CDR3 sequences, approximately 15% being singletons. The specimen was blood. The receptor set was obtained from a woman in her thirties with Graves' hyperthyroidism that later progressed to Graves' ophthalmopathy.

This clonotype has at least ten counts. This chain uses TRBV28 with TRBJ2-3, with D unresolved. Trimming left V 2 bases short and J 7 bases short, with 16 bases between. This CDR3 has 15 amino acids. CDR1 is MDHEN, CDR2 SYDVKM, per germline. As DNA, the CDR3 is TGTGCCAGCAGTTTAGGATCTCCGACGTTGAATACGCAGTATTTT. Its translation: CASSLGSPTLNTQYF.

In its sample, this clonotype was seen many times. The chain joins TRBV3-1 to TRBJ1-2; possibly TRBD1 for D (5 bases). CDR1 is LGHDT, CDR2 YNNKEL, per germline (reference sequence). This CDR3 region has 15 residues. Trimming removed 6 bases at V and 1 base at J, with 15 bases between. In nucleotides, the CDR3 is TGTGCCAGCAGTGACAGTCTGATTTTTAACTATGGCTACACCTTC. It specifies CASSDSLIFNYGYTF.

V gene TRBV5-1 combines with J gene TRBJ1-1; D not resolved. Germline CDR1 reads SGHRS; CDR2 reads YFSETQ. This CDR3 is 13 amino acids long. The V gene lost 1 base and the J gene lost 5 bases, with 9 bases spanning the gap. CDR3 nucleotides: TGCGCCAGCAGCTTGATCCGGGAAACTGAAGCTTTCTTT. Amino acids: CASSLIRETEAFF. Drawing the rest from reference TRBV5-1 and TRBJ1-1, the complete variable domain is KAGVTQTPRYLIKTRGQQVTLSCSPISGHRSVSWYQQTPGQGLQFLFEYFSETQRNKGNFPGRFSGRQFSNSRSEMNVSTLELGDSALYLCASSLIRETEAFFGQGTRLTVV.

This clonotype was seen ten or more times. J is TRBJ2-5 and V is TRBV3-1; TRBD1 might be the D (5 bases). The CDR3 runs 13 residues. Germline V gene lookup returns CDR1 LGHDT and CDR2 YNNKEL (reference sequence). V was shortened by 3 bases and J by 4 bases, with 9 bases between the two germline ends. The CDR3 reads CASSQKQGETQYF. In nucleotides, the CDR3 is TGTGCCAGCAGCCAGAAGCAGGGAGAGACCCAGTACTTC.

This clonotype has at least ten counts. The CDR3 region is CASSFLDQFF. The CDR3 DNA reads TGTGCCAGCTCCTTCCTCGATCAGTTCTTC. The rearrangement links TRBV6-1 to TRBJ2-1; no clear D gene. The germline V gene has CDR1 MNHNS and CDR2 SASEGT. V lost 8 bases to trimming and J lost 13 bases, with 12 bases between them. CDR3 length: 10 residues.

This clonotype was found many times. V is TRBV19 and J is TRBJ2-7, with TRBD1 matching 8 bases. The CDR3 length is 16 residues. V dropped 3 bases and J dropped 5; count of bases not matched to a gene: 12. Germline CDR1 is LNHDA and CDR2 is SQIVND (reference sequence). CDR3 loop: CASSIQADRVFDEQYF. CDR3 coding DNA: TGTGCCAGTAGTATTCAGGCGGACAGGGTGTTCGACGAGCAGTACTTC.

This clonotype showed up just a few times. The chain uses TRBV9 and TRBJ1-2, with a weak D call TRBD1 (5 bases). Germline V CDR1 and CDR2: SGDLS, YYNGEE. Trimming removed 0 bases at V and 6 bases at J, with 12 bases between. CDR3 size: 14 residues. The CDR3 DNA is TGTGCCAGCAGCGTAGCTCTGACAGTGGATGGCTACACCTTC. This encodes CASSVALTVDGYTF. The whole variable domain, filled in from reference TRBV9 and TRBJ1-2, reads DSGVTQTPKHLITATGQRVTLRCSPRSGDLSVYWYQQSLDQGLQFLIQYYNGEERAKGNILERFSAQQFPDLHSELNLSSLELGDSALYFCASSVALTVDGYTFGSGTRLTVV.

In its sample, this clonotype was seen many times. This sequence joins TRBV11-3 and TRBJ2-1; D possibly corresponds to TRBD2 (5 bases). Germline CDR1 SGHNT, CDR2 YENEEA. V gave up 1 base and J gave up 8 bases, with 9 bases separating them. The CDR3 has 13 amino acids. CDR3: CASSLVGKHEQFF. CDR3 coding DNA: TGTGCCAGCAGCTTAGTCGGGAAACATGAGCAGTTCTTC.

The V call is TRBV20-1, the J call TRBJ2-2; D perhaps matches TRBD1 (5 bases). V lost 5 bases and J 3 bases, leaving 13 bases between the germline ends. Germline V CDR1 and CDR2: DFQATT, SNEGSKA (reference sequence). The CDR3 has 14 residues. Here the CDR3 reads CSAPPQGHTGELFF. For the CDR3, the DNA is TGCAGTGCTCCTCCCCAGGGCCACACCGGGGAGCTGTTTTTT.

This clonotype has more than one count but fewer than ten. V and J are TRBV11-3 and TRBJ2-7; 7 bases agree with TRBD1. Trimming removed 6 bases from V and 1 base from J; junction bases left unmatched: 6. CDR3 length: 14 amino acids. Germline V gene sequence: CDR1 SGHNT, CDR2 YENEEA. CDR3 sequence: CASRPRDRSYEQYF. The CDR3 nucleotides read TGTGCCAGCAGGCCCCGGGACAGATCCTACGAGCAGTACTTC.